A selection of T cell receptor beta chains follows, all from one sample in a study of T cell responses to AZD1222 COVID-19 vaccine. Assay: immunoSEQ multiplex PCR; the TCRdb copy retains only in-frame clones and omits some. Among some 150,000 clones listed, almost 85% were seen once. Sequenced material: peripheral blood, taken 28 days after the second dose of the MenACWY control vaccine. All receptors derive from an adult who received the MenACWY meningococcal vaccine as a control. Both conserved end residues are part of each CDR3. Fields, in order: J gene, V gene, D gene, clone size, CDR3 DNA, CDR3 protein. D genes are given only for firm matches. Not every row has a clone size; where given, it reads once, few, many or a size class.

J: TRBJ1-5; V: TRBV6-1; D: -; size: -; DNA: TGTGCCAGCAGTGAAGCAGGTGGGGGATACGGCAATCAGCCCCAGCATTTT; CDR3: CASSEAGGGYGNQPQHF
J: TRBJ1-1; V: TRBV5-1; D: -; size: -; DNA: TGCGCCAGCAGCTTGGCGGGGGACACTGAAGCTTTCTTT; CDR3: CASSLAGDTEAFF
J: TRBJ1-1; V: TRBV9; D: TRBD1; size: -; DNA: TGTGCCAGCAGCTCGAGGACAGGGGACACTGAAGCTTTCTTT; CDR3: CASSSRTGDTEAFF
J: TRBJ2-5; V: TRBV18; D: -; size: -; DNA: TGTGCCAGCTCACCTAACATGGGGCCAGAGACCCAGTACTTC; CDR3: CASSPNMGPETQYF
J: TRBJ1-2; V: TRBV6-5; D: -; size: -; DNA: -; CDR3: CASSSSTGANTF
J: TRBJ2-1; V: TRBV27; D: -; size: -; DNA: TGTGCCAGCAGTCGGATCTCCTACAATGAGCAGTTCTTC; CDR3: CASSRISYNEQFF
J: TRBJ1-2; V: TRBV6-1; D: -; size: -; DNA: TGTGCCAGCAGTGAAAGGGGCGCGGGCTATGGCTACACCTTC; CDR3: CASSERGAGYGYTF
J: TRBJ1-5; V: TRBV7-3; D: -; size: -; DNA: TGTGCCAGCAGCTCGGTTCAAGGTCAGCCCCAGCATTTT; CDR3: CASSSVQGQPQHF
J: TRBJ1-5; V: TRBV19; D: -; size: -; DNA: TGTGCCAGTAGTATAAAGATGGAGGGAAATCAGCCCCAGCATTTT; CDR3: CASSIKMEGNQPQHF
J: TRBJ2-3; V: TRBV29-1; D: TRBD1; size: -; DNA: TGCAGCGCCCCGAGACAGGGGAGCACAGATACGCAGTATTTT; CDR3: CSAPRQGSTDTQYF
J: TRBJ2-1; V: TRBV5-4; D: -; size: -; DNA: TGTGCCAGCAGACCCGGGACACGCTCCTACAATGAGCAATTCTTC; CDR3: CASRPGTRSYNEQFF
J: TRBJ2-3; V: TRBV20-1; D: -; size: -; DNA: TGCAGTCTTAGAGCGGCAGATACGCAGTATTTT; CDR3: CSLRAADTQYF
J: TRBJ2-1; V: TRBV25-1; D: TRBD1; size: once; DNA: TGTGCCAGCAGTGAATCCGGACAGGGGGAAAGTGAGCAGTTCTTC; CDR3: CASSESGQGESEQFF
J: TRBJ1-6; V: TRBV2; D: TRBD1; size: -; DNA: TGTGCCAGCAGTCCGGGACAGGGGTCACCCCTCCACTTT; CDR3: CASSPGQGSPLHF
J: TRBJ1-4; V: TRBV7-2; D: TRBD1; size: -; DNA: TGTGCCAGCAGCGTTCAGAAGGGGGCGGCTAATGAAAAACTGTTTTTT; CDR3: CASSVQKGAANEKLFF
J: TRBJ1-5; V: TRBV4-1; D: -; size: -; DNA: TGCGCCAGCAGCCAGATATCAGGGAATAGCAATCAGCCCCAGCATTTT; CDR3: CASSQISGNSNQPQHF
J: TRBJ1-6; V: TRBV9; D: -; size: few; DNA: TGTGCCAGCAGCGTAGGTGGAATAGGCAACTCACCCCTCCACTTT; CDR3: CASSVGGIGNSPLHF
J: TRBJ2-6; V: TRBV3-1/TRBV3-2; D: TRBD1; size: -; DNA: TGTGCCAGCAGCCATCTCTCGGGACAGAGCTCTGGGGCCAACGTCCTGACTTTC; CDR3: CASSHLSGQSSGANVLTF
J: TRBJ1-2; V: TRBV9; D: TRBD1; size: -; DNA: TGTGCCAGCAGCGTTGGGGATGGACAGGAAAGTGGCTACACCTTC; CDR3: CASSVGDGQESGYTF
J: TRBJ2-2; V: TRBV5-1; D: TRBD1; size: -; DNA: TGCGCCAGCAGCCTCGGGACAGTCACCGGGGAGCTGTTTTTT; CDR3: CASSLGTVTGELFF
J: TRBJ2-2; V: TRBV5-5; D: -; size: -; DNA: TGTGCCAGCAGCTTGCACAAGACAGGGACTAACACCGGGGAGCTGTTTTTT; CDR3: CASSLHKTGTNTGELFF
J: TRBJ2-3; V: TRBV27; D: -; size: -; DNA: TGTGCCAGCAGTTTAGGGGCGAGCACAGATACGCAGTATTTT; CDR3: CASSLGASTDTQYF